The 9 T cell receptor beta chains presented below share a single source sample, sequenced in a study of blood T cell repertoires in COVID-19. TCRdb's copy holds only in-frame clones and misses some; the assay was immunoSEQ multiplex PCR. Of approximately 260,000 clones in the sample, about nine tenths were seen once. Sequenced material: PBMCs or T cells enriched from blood (not recorded which). These TCRs come from a woman aged 55-70 years who had recovered from COVID-19.

The chain uses TRBV2 and TRBJ2-5; 7 bases line up with TRBD2. This CDR3 is built from 13 residues. Unmatched junction bases numbered 4, after V lost 8 bases and J lost 1 base. Germline CDR1 SNHLY, CDR2 FYNNEI. The CDR3 coding sequence is TGTGCCAGCGCCGGGACTACCCAAGAGACCCAGTACTTC. Protein product: CASAGTTQETQYF.

V and J are TRBV2 and TRBJ2-1, with 10 bases fitting TRBD2. V was pared by 4 bases and J by 4 bases, with 7 bases of the junction left unmatched. Per the germline V gene, CDR1 is SNHLY and CDR2 is FYNNEI. This CDR3 spans 16 amino acids. CDR3 in amino acids: CASSVIAGGPYNEQFF. Here the CDR3 DNA reads TGTGCCAGCAGTGTAATAGCGGGAGGCCCTTACAATGAGCAGTTCTTC.

The V and J genes are TRBV6-5 and TRBJ1-1, with a weak D call TRBD1 (6 bases). Germline CDR1 is MNHEY and CDR2 is SVGAGI. The V and J ends lost 6 bases and 3 bases respectively, with 14 bases between them. This CDR3 has 14 residues. DNA for the CDR3: TGTGCCAGCAGACAAACGACAGGATACACTGAAGCTTTCTTT. The encoded protein is CASRQTTGYTEAFF.

The chain is built from TRBV10-1 and TRBJ2-7, with D unresolved. Germline CDR1 WNHNN, CDR2 SYGVQD (reference sequence). This CDR3 spans 11 amino acids. CDR3 DNA sequence: TGCGCACAGTACATTCGGTACGAGCAGTACTTC. Translated: CAQYIRYEQYF.

J is TRBJ1-4 and V is TRBV30; D uncertain. CDR3 length: 14 residues. Germline CDR1 is GTSNPN and CDR2 is SVGIG (reference sequence). Trimming removed 2 bases at V and 0 bases at J, with 7 bases between. CDR3 loop: CAWSRSPTNEKLFF. The DNA for the CDR3 is TGTGCCTGGAGTCGAAGCCCAACTAATGAAAAACTGTTTTTT.

The V call is TRBV3-1 (or the pseudogene TRBV3-2), the J call TRBJ1-2; D perhaps matches TRBD1 (5 bases). This CDR3 comprises 16 residues. Germline V gives CDR1 LGHDT, CDR2 YNNKEL (reference sequence). V lost 4 bases to trimming and J lost 4 bases, with 19 bases between them. The CDR3 coding sequence is TGTGCCAGCAGCCGCGACGACCTACAGGAGATCTATGGCTACACCTTC. It translates to CASSRDDLQEIYGYTF.

The J gene is TRBJ2-2, the V gene TRBV2; 10 bases fit TRBD1. The CDR3 has 16 amino acids. The junction had 8 bases not matched to a gene; V was cut back by 5 bases and J by 5 bases. In germline, CDR1 is SNHLY, CDR2 FYNNEI. As DNA, the CDR3 is TGTGCCAGCAGTAATGGACAGGGGGGAGGGACCGGGGAGCTGTTTTTT. Translated: CASSNGQGGGTGELFF.

V gene TRBV14 combines with J gene TRBJ2-7, with 7 nucleotides matching TRBD2. The V and J ends lost 4 bases and 6 bases, in that order; junction bases with no gene match: 3. Germline CDR1 reads SGHDN; CDR2 reads FVKESK. The length of the CDR3 is 12 residues. The CDR3 DNA reads as TGTGCCAGCAGCCGAGGGACTATCGAGCAGTACTTC. Translated: CASSRGTIEQYF.

This clone was seen only a few times. The J gene is TRBJ2-1, the V gene TRBV19; a weak D match, TRBD1 (6 bases). Germline CDR1 reads LNHDA; CDR2 reads SQIVND (reference sequence). CDR3 length: 16 residues. Trimming stripped 5 bases from V and 6 bases from J, with 20 bases between. The CDR3 sequence: CASSLYRVFPINEQFF. The CDR3 region has the DNA TGTGCCAGTAGTCTCTACAGGGTATTCCCTATCAATGAGCAGTTCTTC.